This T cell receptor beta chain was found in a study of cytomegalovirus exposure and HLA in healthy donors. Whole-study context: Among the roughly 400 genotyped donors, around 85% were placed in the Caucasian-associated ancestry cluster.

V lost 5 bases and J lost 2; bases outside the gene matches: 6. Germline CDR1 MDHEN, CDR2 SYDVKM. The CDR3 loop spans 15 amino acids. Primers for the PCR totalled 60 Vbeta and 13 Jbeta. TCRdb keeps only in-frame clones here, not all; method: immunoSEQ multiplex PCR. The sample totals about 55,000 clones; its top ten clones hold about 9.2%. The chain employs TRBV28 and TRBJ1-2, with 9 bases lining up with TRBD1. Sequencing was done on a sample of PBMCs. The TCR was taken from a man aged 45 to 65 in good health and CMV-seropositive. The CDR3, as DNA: TGTGCCAGCAGTAAACCCGGGACAGGGAACTATGGCTACACCTTC. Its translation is CASSKPGTGNYGYTF.